This TCR beta chain was identified in a study of blood T cell repertoires in COVID-19. Germline V gene data show CDR1 as MDHEN and CDR2 as SYDVKM. The CDR3 has 15 amino acids. The V end lost 6 bases, the J end lost 2 bases, and 14 bases lay between the germline ends. Assay: immunoSEQ multiplex PCR; the TCRdb copy retains only in-frame clones and omits some. The table records about 62,000 clones, around 65% of them present only once. The genes are TRBV28 and TRBJ2-1; D ambiguous. The clonotype was recovered from a woman aged 55-69 years who had been exposed to COVID-19. Material for sequencing was PBMCs or T cells enriched from blood (not recorded which). The chain's CDR3 is CASSPRSLAYNEQFF. The CDR3 DNA reads TGTGCCAGCAGCCCCCGGTCACTCGCCTACAATGAGCAGTTCTTC.